These 21 T cell receptor beta chains came from one sample sequenced in a study of T-cell memory formation after mild COVID-19. MiXCR, run by TCRdb on the 5' RACE reads, gives a single entry per CDR3 protein. Here the sample spans roughly 500,000 distinct CDR3 sequences, about 20% being singletons. The sequenced sample consisted of PBMCs or a T cell subset sorted from them (not recorded which). These receptors were taken from an adult woman who had mild COVID-19 (a few samples of this study predate the infection). Cell type and time point are not known.

This clonotype appeared a few times. The genes are TRBV29-1 and TRBJ2-1; 11 nucleotides line up with TRBD1. The trim removed 7 bases at V and 3 bases at J, leaving 5 bases unmatched. Per the germline V gene, CDR1 is SQVTM and CDR2 is ANQGSEA. The CDR3 has 14 residues. CDR3 nucleotides: TGCAGCGGCTACGGGACAGGGGGCTACAATGAGCAGTTCTTC. Translating it yields CSGYGTGGYNEQFF.

The chain has TRBV14 and TRBJ2-7; perhaps TRBD2 as D (6 bases). V was trimmed by 4 bases and J by 2 bases, leaving 15 bases between them. Germline values: CDR1 SGHDN, CDR2 FVKESK. This CDR3 is 15 amino acids long. CDR3: CASSRLTSPPYEQYF. The DNA for the CDR3 is TGTGCCAGCAGCCGCCTGACTAGTCCCCCCTACGAGCAGTACTTC.

There are a few counts of this clonotype. The rearrangement uses TRBV29-1 and TRBJ1-2; D uncertain. Germline CDR1 and CDR2: SQVTM and ANQGSEA. The ends were cut back, 4 bases at V and 4 bases at J, with 16 bases in the middle. This CDR3 region has 14 residues. The CDR3 protein is CSVVAPFPAYGYTF. CDR3 in DNA: TGCAGCGTTGTAGCGCCATTCCCGGCCTATGGCTACACCTTC.

V and J are TRBV28 and TRBJ1-2; 7 positions match TRBD1. CDR3 size: 13 residues. Trimming cost V 6 bases and J 8 bases; bases outside gene matches: 9. Germline values: CDR1 MDHEN, CDR2 SYDVKM. DNA for the CDR3: TGTGCCAGCAGCTTCGTACAGGGGAGCGGCTACACCTTC. It is translated as CASSFVQGSGYTF.

This clonotype was counted only a few times. The chain is built from TRBV2 and TRBJ2-3; D is ambiguous. The CDR3 consists of 13 residues. Germline V gene data show CDR1 as SNHLY and CDR2 as FYNNEI. V was trimmed by 10 bases and J by 3 bases, leaving 14 bases between them. The CDR3, as DNA: TGTGCCAACCCGTATGAGAAGACAGATACGCAGTATTTT. It codes for CANPYEKTDTQYF.

CDR3 nucleotide sequence: TGCAGCGTTTTCGGGTTAGGGGAGACCCAGTACTTC. This encodes CSVFGLGETQYF. J is TRBJ2-5 and V is TRBV29-1, with unresolved D. Germline-derived CDR1 and CDR2 are SQVTM and ANQGSEA. This CDR3 spans 12 amino acids. Trimming shortened V by 5 bases and J by 5 bases, and 12 bases separated the two germline ends.

The gene calls are TRBV5-1 and TRBJ2-3; 7 bases map to TRBD2. Germline CDR1 SGHRS, CDR2 YFSETQ. This CDR3 comprises 16 residues. V shed 4 bases, J shed 0 bases, and the junction held 8 bases outside the gene matches. CDR3: CASSLWTRGSTDTQYF. In DNA, the CDR3 is TGCGCCAGCAGCCTGTGGACGCGGGGGAGCACAGATACGCAGTATTTT.

The chain couples TRBV7-3 to TRBJ2-7; 14 bases line up with TRBD2. Per germline, CDR1 SGHTA and CDR2 FQGTGA. This CDR3 is 18 amino acids long. V shed 3 bases, J shed 3 bases, and the junction held 10 bases outside the gene matches. The CDR3 sequence: CASSFPRGTSGSIYEQYF. CDR3 DNA: TGTGCCAGCAGCTTCCCCCGCGGGACTAGCGGGAGTATCTACGAGCAGTACTTC. The variable domain in full, completed from reference TRBV7-3 and TRBJ2-7, reads GAGVSQTPSNKVTEKGKYVELRCDPISGHTALYWYRQSLGQGPEFLIYFQGTGAADDSGLPNDRFFAVRPEGSVSTLKIQRTERGDSAVYLCASSFPRGTSGSIYEQYFGPGTRLTVT.

V gene TRBV11-1 combines with J gene TRBJ2-2; D remains ambiguous. Germline V lookup: CDR1 SGHAT, CDR2 FQDESV (reference sequence). The CDR3 contains 15 residues. Trimming shortened V by 3 bases and J by 6 bases, and 14 bases separated the two germline ends. CDR3 sequence: CASSFLRAEAGELFF. As DNA, the CDR3 is TGTGCCAGCAGCTTTCTCCGGGCTGAGGCCGGGGAGCTGTTTTTT.

This clonotype has a count of ten or more. The V and J genes are TRBV11-3 and TRBJ1-2, with no clear D. This CDR3 is built from 15 residues. Germline lookup yields CDR1 SGHNT and CDR2 YENEEA. V was cut by 3 bases and J by 4 bases, with 15 bases left in between. The CDR3 bases are TGTGCCAGCAGCTTGGACCCGGTCGGTGGCTATGGCTACACCTTC. The encoded protein is CASSLDPVGGYGYTF.

This clonotype showed up just a few times. This sequence joins TRBV28 and TRBJ2-5, with 8 bases that match TRBD1. Germline V CDR1 and CDR2: MDHEN, SYDVKM. The junction had 10 bases not matched to a gene; V was cut back by 6 bases and J by 4 bases. This CDR3 contains 15 residues. CDR3 region: CASRFQGADGETQYF. CDR3 nucleotide sequence: TGTGCCAGCAGATTCCAGGGGGCGGACGGAGAGACCCAGTACTTC. Full variable domain (missing parts from reference TRBV28 and TRBJ2-5): DVKVTQSSRYLVKRTGEKVFLECVQDMDHENMFWYRQDPGLGLRLIYFSYDVKMKEKGDIPEGYSVSREKKERFSLILESASTNQTSMYLCASRFQGADGETQYFGPGTRLLVL.

With respect to this clonotype: Mismatch with germline at one junction end may stem from a read error. The V call is TRBV15, the J call TRBJ2-3; weak D call: TRBD2 (6 bases). CDR1 is LNHNV, CDR2 YYDKDF, per germline (reference sequence). CDR3 length: 16 amino acids. CDR3 in amino acids: CATSRDRGTSTDTQYF. The CDR3 coding sequence is TGTGCCACCAGCCGAGACCGCGGGACTAGCACAGATACGCAGTATTTT. The whole variable domain, filled in from reference TRBV15 and TRBJ2-3, reads DAMVIQNPRYQVTQFGKPVTLSCSQTLNHNVMYWYQQKSSQAPKLLFHYYDKDFNNEADTPDNFQSRRPNTSFCFLDIRSPGLGDTAMYLCATSRDRGTSTDTQYFGPGTRLTVL.

This chain connects TRBV29-1 to TRBJ2-7; TRBD1 might be the D (6 bases). There are 14 residues in the CDR3. Deletions cut 2 bases from V and 2 bases from J, with 13 bases between. Germline V gives CDR1 SQVTM, CDR2 ANQGSEA. This CDR3 is CSVENQGTPYEQYF. In DNA form, the CDR3 reads TGCAGCGTTGAAAACCAGGGGACGCCCTACGAGCAGTACTTC.

This clonotype is judged medium-sized. This chain links TRBV30 with TRBJ1-4; no definite D call. The CDR3 has 16 residues. Germline loops: CDR1 GTSNPN, CDR2 SVGIG (reference sequence). Trimming left V 0 bases short and J 8 bases short, with 19 bases between. The CDR3 region has the DNA TGTGCCTGGAGTGTACCCATGGATCTTTCGGGCGAAAAACTGTTTTTT. Its protein is CAWSVPMDLSGEKLFF.

This clonotype was counted many times. The J gene is TRBJ2-1, the V gene TRBV20-1; 12 positions agree with TRBD2. CDR1 and CDR2 (germline): DFQATT, SNEGSKA (reference sequence). The CDR3 covers 14 residues. V shed 5 bases and J 7 bases; nucleotides not matched to a gene: 6. The CDR3 DNA follows: TGCAGTGCTCCTAGCGGGAGGGTCCCTAATGAGCAGTTCTTC. This codes for CSAPSGRVPNEQFF.

The chain employs TRBV19 and TRBJ2-2; D possibly corresponds to TRBD2 (6 bases). Germline values: CDR1 LNHDA, CDR2 SQIVND (reference sequence). The CDR3 totals 16 residues. Trimming stripped 9 bases from V and 3 bases from J, with 20 bases between. The CDR3 DNA reads TGTGCCAGCCTCCAACCCGGGACTTTACACACCGGGGAGCTGTTTTTT. It translates to CASLQPGTLHTGELFF.

This clonotype has just a few counts. V is TRBV5-4 and J is TRBJ2-7; 8 bases map to TRBD2. Germline CDR1 SGHNT, CDR2 YYREEE (reference sequence). This CDR3 region has 15 residues. V trimming: 4 bases; J trimming: 2 bases; junction bases outside the gene matches: 8. CDR3 nucleotide sequence: TGTGCCAGCAGCCTAAAGCGGGAGTTGCCCTACGAGCAGTACTTC. This gives the protein CASSLKRELPYEQYF.

Details on this clonotype: The junction differs from germline at one of its ends, possibly a read error. The J gene is TRBJ2-3, the V gene TRBV18; D is perhaps TRBD1 (5 bases). This CDR3 has 15 amino acids. Germline CDR1 is KGHSH and CDR2 is LQKENI. The CDR3, as DNA: TGTGCCAGCTCACCATCCCACCTCGTAACCCCGGAAGGGGATTTT. Translated, it gives CASSPSHLVTPEGDF.

This clonotype was counted only a few times. The rearrangement links TRBV12-3 or TRBV12-4 to TRBJ2-1, with 15 bases fitting TRBD2. The J segment lost 6 bases and the V segment lost 7 bases, leaving 13 bases of the junction unmatched. The CDR3 covers 18 residues. CDR3 coding DNA: TGTGCCAGCAACAATCTTGCCGGGACTAGCGGGAGGCCCAATGAGCAGTTCTTC. This sequence encodes CASNNLAGTSGRPNEQFF.

This clonotype was counted a few times. The chain recombines TRBV25-1 with TRBJ1-1, with D possibly TRBD1 on 6 matching bases. Trimming stripped 1 base from V and 0 bases from J, with 9 bases between. Germline assignment: CDR1 MGHDK and CDR2 SYGVNS. CDR3 size: 15 residues. CDR3 coding DNA: TGTGCCAGCAGTGAATCAGGGGTGCTGAACACTGAAGCTTTCTTT. Protein product: CASSESGVLNTEAFF.

V and J are TRBV12-3 or TRBV12-4 and TRBJ2-1; D tentatively fits TRBD1 or TRBD2 (5 bases each). The CDR3 loop spans 12 amino acids. Between the trimmed V and J ends, which lost 7 bases and 12 bases, there was a span of 16 bases. The CDR3 spells CASTPSEGPQFF. The DNA of the CDR3 is TGTGCCAGCACCCCGTCTGAGGGGCCGCAGTTCTTC.